The text below deals with one T cell receptor (beta chain). Its antigen is not known. The CDR3 length is 17 residues. Trimming removed 3 bases from V and 4 bases from J; junction bases left unmatched: 9. Germline CDR1 is KGHSH and CDR2 is LQKENI. This sample is drawn from a study of T cell repertoires in cytomegalovirus infection. About the study: Public TCR beta signatures provided an indication of both CMV infection and a matching HLA type. Study-wide findings and caveats: Ex vivo, HLA-C-restricted CMV-specific TCR beta clonotypes prevailed over the rest of the response. Adding up the frequency of public TCR beta families identified people who carried CMV plus the relevant HLA.

TCRdb fed the reads into MiXCR, producing one record per CDR3 protein. The data show around 100,000 distinct CDR3 sequences, with 16% seen just once and 8% held by the top ten. The sequence came from a human donor in good health (CMV status not recorded). Some clones in this sample may be carry-over from other donors' samples. This chain connects TRBV18 to TRBJ2-1; 10 bases are shared with TRBD2. Sequencing input: PBMCs. DNA of the CDR3: TGTGCCAGCTCACCGAGGCAGCGGGGGGGAGCTTACAATGAGCAGTTCTTC. This sequence encodes CASSPRQRGGAYNEQFF.